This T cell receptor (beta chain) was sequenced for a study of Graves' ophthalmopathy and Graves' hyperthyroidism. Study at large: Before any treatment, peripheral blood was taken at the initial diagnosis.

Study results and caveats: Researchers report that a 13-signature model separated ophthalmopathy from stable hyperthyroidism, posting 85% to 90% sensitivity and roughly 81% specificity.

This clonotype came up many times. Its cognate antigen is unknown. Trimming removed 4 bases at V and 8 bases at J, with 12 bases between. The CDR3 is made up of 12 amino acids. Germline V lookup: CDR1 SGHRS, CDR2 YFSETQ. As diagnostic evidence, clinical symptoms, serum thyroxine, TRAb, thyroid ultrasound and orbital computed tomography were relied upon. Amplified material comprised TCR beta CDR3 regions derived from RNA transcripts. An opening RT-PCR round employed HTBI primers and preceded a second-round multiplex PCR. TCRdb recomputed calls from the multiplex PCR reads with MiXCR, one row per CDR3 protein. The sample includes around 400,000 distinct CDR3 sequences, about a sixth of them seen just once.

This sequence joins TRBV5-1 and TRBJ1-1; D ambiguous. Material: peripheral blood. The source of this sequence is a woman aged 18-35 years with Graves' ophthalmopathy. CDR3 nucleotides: TGCGCCAGCAGCCGCCCAGGATGGGAAGCTTTCTTT. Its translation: CASSRPGWEAFF.